This T cell receptor beta chain was found in a study of CD8+CD57+ T cells in acquired aplastic anemia. Study background: On average, sorted CD4+ and CD8+ cells gave 2.5 to 4 ug of DNA. Study-level results: The CD8+ Simpson's diversity of patients and controls was not significantly different.

Genomic DNA templated the TCR beta VDJ and CDR3 profiling. MiXCR, applied by TCRdb to the reads, yields one record per CDR3 protein. The data show 150,000 to 200,000 distinct CDR3 sequences, around 40% seen once. This CDR3 is built from 19 residues. Germline V gene lookup returns CDR1 LGHNA and CDR2 YNFKEQ. V trimming: 4 bases; J trimming: 5 bases; junction bases outside the gene matches: 11. To note about this clonotype: The antigen remains unidentified.

This TCR came from a human donor in good health. This sequence joins TRBV4-2 and TRBJ2-1, with 16 bases identical to TRBD2. The sample comprised sorted CD4+, CD8+, or CD8+CD57+ T cells (not recorded which) from PBMCs. Here the CDR3 reads CASSLGTSGGDPHNNEQFF. The CDR3 bases are TGTGCCAGCAGCCTCGGGACTAGCGGGGGGGACCCCCACAACAATGAGCAGTTCTTC.